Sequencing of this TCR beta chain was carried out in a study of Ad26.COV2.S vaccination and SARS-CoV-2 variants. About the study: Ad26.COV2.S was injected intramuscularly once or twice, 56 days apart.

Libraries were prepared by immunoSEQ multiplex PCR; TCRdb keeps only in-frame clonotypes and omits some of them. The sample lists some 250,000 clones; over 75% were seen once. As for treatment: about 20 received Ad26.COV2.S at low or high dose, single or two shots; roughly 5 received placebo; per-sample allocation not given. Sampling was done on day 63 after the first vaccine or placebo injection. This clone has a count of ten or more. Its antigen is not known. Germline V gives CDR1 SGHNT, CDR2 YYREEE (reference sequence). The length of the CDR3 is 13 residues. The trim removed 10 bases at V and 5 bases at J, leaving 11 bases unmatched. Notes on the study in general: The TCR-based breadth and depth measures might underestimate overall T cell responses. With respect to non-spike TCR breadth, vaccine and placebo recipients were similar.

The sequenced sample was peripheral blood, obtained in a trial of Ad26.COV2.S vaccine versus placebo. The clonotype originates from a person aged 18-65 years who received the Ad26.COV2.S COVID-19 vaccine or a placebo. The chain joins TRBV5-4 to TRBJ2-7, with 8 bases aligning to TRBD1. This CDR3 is CAVNRGRLDEQYF. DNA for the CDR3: TGTGCCGTAAACAGGGGGAGACTCGACGAGCAGTACTTC.